This TCR beta chain stems from a study of identical twins. Germline V lookup: CDR1 MDHEN, CDR2 SYDVKM. The CDR3 sequence is 15 residues long. Deletions cut 3 bases from V and 1 base from J, with 13 bases between. TCRdb reprocessed the 5' RACE reads via MiXCR and lists one record per CDR3 protein. There are more than 250,000 distinct CDR3 sequences in the sample; roughly 8.6% occur only once, and around 2.1% lies in the top ten. In addition, the sample was reused for a study of yellow fever vaccine responses in identical twins.

The clonotype originates from a woman younger than 35 in good health. V usage is TRBV28 and J usage is TRBJ2-7, with D possibly being TRBD1 (5 bases). The source material was memory (CD45RO+) T cells sorted from blood. The CDR3 DNA reads TGTGCCAGCAGTTTTGGGGCAGCTGGTTCCTACGAGCAGTACTTC. It encodes CASSFGAAGSYEQYF.